A single sample gave rise to the 10 T cell receptor beta chains below, sequenced in a study of blood T cell repertoires in COVID-19. The data were produced by immunoSEQ multiplex PCR, yet TCRdb's version contains in-frame clones alone and is incomplete. Of 300,000 or so clones detected, 75% to 95% appear once; the ten largest clones hold 1% to 1.3%. Sequencing input: PBMCs or T cells enriched from blood (not recorded which). Receptor source: a woman aged 30 to 39 who had recovered from COVID-19.

The chain uses TRBV6-2 or TRBV6-3 and TRBJ2-1, with TRBD1 as a possible D gene (6 bases). CDR1 and CDR2 from the germline V gene are MNHEY and SVGEGT. V was clipped by 2 bases and J by 12 bases, with 23 bases between them. The length of the CDR3 is 16 residues. The CDR3 region is CASSYTWGQGSIAQFF. The CDR3 DNA sequence: TGTGCCAGCAGTTACACTTGGGGCCAGGGGTCAATTGCGCAGTTCTTC.

V is TRBV27 and J is TRBJ2-1, with D possibly being TRBD1 (6 bases). This CDR3 has 16 residues. Germline CDR1 reads MNHEY; CDR2 reads SMNVEV (reference sequence). Trimming shortened V by 6 bases and J by 2 bases, and 17 bases separated the two germline ends. In DNA form, the CDR3 reads TGTGCCAGCAGCCCTGTGGGCAGGGGTACCTACAATGAGCAGTTCTTC. The encoded protein is CASSPVGRGTYNEQFF.

The V gene is TRBV2, the J gene TRBJ2-7; 8 bases line up with TRBD1. This CDR3 contains 13 residues. V lost 6 bases to trimming and J lost 7 bases; unmatched junction nucleotides: 8. Looked up from germline, CDR1 is SNHLY and CDR2 is FYNNEI. The CDR3 here is CASSLGQGREQYF. The CDR3 coding sequence is TGTGCCAGCAGCCTTGGACAGGGTAGGGAGCAGTACTTC.

This clone was recorded once. The chain uses TRBV13 and TRBJ2-7, with D possibly matching TRBD1 (5 bases). V was shortened by 3 bases and J by 5 bases, with 11 bases between the two germline ends. The germline V gene has CDR1 PRHDT and CDR2 FYEKMQ (reference sequence). CDR3 length: 13 amino acids. The DNA of the CDR3 is TGTGCCAGCAGCTTGAGACAGACCAACGAGCAGTACTTC. The encoded protein is CASSLRQTNEQYF.

The rearrangement links TRBV28 to TRBJ1-5, with 8 bases that match TRBD1. After removal of 2 bases from V and 4 bases from J, the junction contained 7 bases not matched to a gene. Per germline, CDR1 MDHEN and CDR2 SYDVKM. The CDR3 loop spans 16 amino acids. The CDR3: CASSLTPGQVNQPQHF. CDR3 in DNA: TGTGCCAGCAGTTTAACACCGGGACAGGTAAATCAGCCCCAGCATTTT.

The sample holds a few counts of this clone. J is TRBJ2-1 and V is TRBV7-3; 9 bases align to TRBD2. V gave up 4 bases and J gave up 6 bases; unmatched junction bases: 16. Germline loops: CDR1 SGHTA, CDR2 FQGTGA. CDR3 length: 18 residues. The CDR3 here is CASSSHPNSGRTLNEQFF. CDR3 bases: TGTGCCAGCAGCTCCCATCCGAATAGCGGGAGAACCCTCAATGAGCAGTTCTTC.

The table lists this clone with a count of one. The chain is built from TRBV6-5 and TRBJ1-1; TRBD1 agrees at 7 bases. The V and J ends lost 6 bases and 4 bases, in that order; junction bases with no gene match: 11. Looked up from germline, CDR1 is MNHEY and CDR2 is SVGAGI. CDR3 length equals 15 residues. CDR3 sequence reads: CASRTGSGVSTEAFF. In DNA, the CDR3 is TGTGCCAGCAGGACAGGGAGCGGAGTGAGCACTGAAGCTTTCTTT.

The V and J genes are TRBV28 and TRBJ2-7; TRBD2 is a possible D gene (5 bases). Germline CDR1 reads MDHEN; CDR2 reads SYDVKM. The CDR3 extends over 11 amino acids. V dropped 11 bases and J dropped 0 bases, with 8 bases sitting between them. The CDR3 DNA reads as TGTGCCTCGGGGTTCTCCTACGAGCAGTACTTC. Protein sequence: CASGFSYEQYF.

This clone was recorded once. The chain carries TRBV19 and TRBJ1-5, with no clear D. The CDR3 spans 14 residues. From germline, CDR1 is LNHDA and CDR2 SQIVND (reference sequence). Trimming took off 6 bases at V and 6 bases at J, with 15 bases between the two ends. This CDR3 reads CASRTPGILQPQHF. For the CDR3, the DNA is TGTGCCAGTAGAACTCCGGGGATTCTTCAGCCCCAGCATTTT.

V and J are TRBV6-1 and TRBJ1-5; D is uncertain. V was shortened by 2 bases and J by 6 bases, with 11 bases between the two germline ends. The CDR3 is made up of 14 amino acids. Germline loops: CDR1 MNHNS, CDR2 SASEGT. CDR3 coding DNA: TGTGCCAGCAGTGAACCGGGGTTGGGTCAGCCCCAGCATTTT. Amino acid sequence: CASSEPGLGQPQHF.